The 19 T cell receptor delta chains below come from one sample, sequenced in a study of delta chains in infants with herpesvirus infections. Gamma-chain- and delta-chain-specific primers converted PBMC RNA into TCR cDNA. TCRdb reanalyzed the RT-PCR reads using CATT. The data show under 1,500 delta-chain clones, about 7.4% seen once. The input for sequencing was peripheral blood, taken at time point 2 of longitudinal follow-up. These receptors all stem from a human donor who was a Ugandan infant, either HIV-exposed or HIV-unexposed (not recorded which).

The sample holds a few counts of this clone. CDR3 sequence reads: CALGLTLKLRVLGEPHYLTAQLFF. For the CDR3, the DNA is TGTGCTCTTGGGTTAACCCTTAAACTACGAGTTCTGGGGGAGCCTCATTATTTGACAGCACAACTCTTCTTT. The chain employs TRDV1 and TRDJ2, with 8 positions matching TRDD3. The length of the CDR3 is 24 residues. Trimming removed 5 bases from V and 1 base from J; junction bases left unmatched: 30. The germline CDR1 and CDR2 sequences are TSWWSYY and QGS.

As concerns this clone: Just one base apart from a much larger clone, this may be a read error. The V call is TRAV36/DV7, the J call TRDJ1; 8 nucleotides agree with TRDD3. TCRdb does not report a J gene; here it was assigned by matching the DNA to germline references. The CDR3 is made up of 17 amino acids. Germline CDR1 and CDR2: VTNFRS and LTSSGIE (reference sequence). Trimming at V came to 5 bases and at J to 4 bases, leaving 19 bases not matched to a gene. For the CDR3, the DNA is TGTGCTGTAGCTACGATACTGGGGGTTCCGGGTTGCGATAAACTCATCTTT. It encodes CAVATILGVPGCDKLIF.

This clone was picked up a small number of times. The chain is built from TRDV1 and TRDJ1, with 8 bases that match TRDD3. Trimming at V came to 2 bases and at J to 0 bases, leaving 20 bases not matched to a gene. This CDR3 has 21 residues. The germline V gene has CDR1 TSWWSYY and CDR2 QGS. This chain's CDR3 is CALGEDPFLFPGGLYTDKLIF. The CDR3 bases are TGTGCTCTTGGGGAAGACCCATTCCTATTCCCTGGGGGACTGTACACCGATAAACTCATCTTT.

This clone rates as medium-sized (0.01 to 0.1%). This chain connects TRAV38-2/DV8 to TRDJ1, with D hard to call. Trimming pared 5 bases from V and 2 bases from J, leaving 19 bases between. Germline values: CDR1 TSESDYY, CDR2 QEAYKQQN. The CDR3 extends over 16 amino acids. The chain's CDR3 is CAYRRDYFLQTDKLIF. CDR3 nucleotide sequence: TGTGCTTATAGAAGGGACTATTTTCTACAGACCGATAAACTCATCTTT.

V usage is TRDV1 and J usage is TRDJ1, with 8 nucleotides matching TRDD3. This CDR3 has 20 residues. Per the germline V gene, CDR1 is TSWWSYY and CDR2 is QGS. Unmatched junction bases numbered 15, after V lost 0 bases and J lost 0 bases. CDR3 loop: CALGELNRRGIELYTDKLIF. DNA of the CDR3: TGTGCTCTTGGGGAACTAAATCGGCGGGGGATAGAGCTGTACACCGATAAACTCATCTTT.

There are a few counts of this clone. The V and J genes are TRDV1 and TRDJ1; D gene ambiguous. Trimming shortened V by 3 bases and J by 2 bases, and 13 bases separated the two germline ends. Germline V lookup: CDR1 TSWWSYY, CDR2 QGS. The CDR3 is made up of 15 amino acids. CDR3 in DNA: TGTGCTCTTGGGGACCCCAATCTCATAACCGATAAACTCATCTTT. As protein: CALGDPNLITDKLIF.

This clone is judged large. CDR3 DNA sequence: TGTGCCTGTGACACCGTTGGGGTGCGGGATCCTGGGGGACGAAGGAGCTCCTGGGACACCCGACAGATGTTTTTC. This codes for CACDTVGVRDPGGRRSSWDTRQMFF. The chain uses TRDV2 and TRDJ3; TRDD3 matches 8 bases. The CDR3 runs 25 residues. CDR1 is GEAIGNYY and CDR2 is EKD in the germline V gene. V dropped 0 bases and J dropped 0; count of bases not matched to a gene: 24.

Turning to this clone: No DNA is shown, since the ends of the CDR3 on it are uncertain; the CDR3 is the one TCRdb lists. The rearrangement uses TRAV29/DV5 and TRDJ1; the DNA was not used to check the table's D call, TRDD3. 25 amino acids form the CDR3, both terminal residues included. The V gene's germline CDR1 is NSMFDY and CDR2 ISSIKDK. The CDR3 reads CSVLLCSKRQNLPSYRDTRYDKLIF.

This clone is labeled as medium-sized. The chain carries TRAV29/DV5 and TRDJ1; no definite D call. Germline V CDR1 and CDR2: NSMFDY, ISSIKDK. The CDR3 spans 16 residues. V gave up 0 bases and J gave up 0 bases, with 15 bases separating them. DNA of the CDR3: TGTGCAGCAAGCGCCTTTTTTAAGACCCACACCGATAAACTCATCTTT. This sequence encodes CAASAFFKTHTDKLIF.

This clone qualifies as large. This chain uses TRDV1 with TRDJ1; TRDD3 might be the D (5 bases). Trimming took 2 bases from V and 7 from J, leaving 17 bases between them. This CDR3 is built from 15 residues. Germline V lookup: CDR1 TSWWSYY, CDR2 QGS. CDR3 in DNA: TGTGCTCTTGGGGAATCTTGGATAAACATTGCTAAACTCATCTTT. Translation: CALGESWINIAKLIF.

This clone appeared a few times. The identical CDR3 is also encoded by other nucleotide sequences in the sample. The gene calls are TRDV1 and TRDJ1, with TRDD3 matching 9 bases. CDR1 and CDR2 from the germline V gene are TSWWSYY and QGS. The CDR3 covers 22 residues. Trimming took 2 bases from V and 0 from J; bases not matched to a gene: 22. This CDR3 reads CALGESCLLPYWGTLYTDKLIF. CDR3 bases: TGTGCTCTTGGGGAATCCTGCCTACTCCCGTACTGGGGGACGTTGTACACCGATAAACTCATCTTT.

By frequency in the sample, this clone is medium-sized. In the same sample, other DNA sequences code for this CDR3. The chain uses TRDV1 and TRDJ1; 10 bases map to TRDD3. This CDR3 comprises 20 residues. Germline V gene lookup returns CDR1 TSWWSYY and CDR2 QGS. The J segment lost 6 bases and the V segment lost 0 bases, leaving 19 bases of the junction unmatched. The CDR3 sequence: CALGELVPKLGDEARYKLIF. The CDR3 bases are TGTGCTCTTGGGGAACTAGTGCCCAAACTGGGGGATGAGGCCCGATATAAACTCATCTTT.

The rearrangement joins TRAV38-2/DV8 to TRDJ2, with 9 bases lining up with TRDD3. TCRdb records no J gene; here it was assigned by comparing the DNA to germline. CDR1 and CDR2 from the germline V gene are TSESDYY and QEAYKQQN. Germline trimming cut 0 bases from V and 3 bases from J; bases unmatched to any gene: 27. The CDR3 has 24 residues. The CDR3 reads CAYRSAQLHAIRGYAGSMTAQLFF. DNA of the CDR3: TGTGCTTATAGGAGCGCGCAACTACATGCTATAAGGGGATACGCGGGAAGTATGACAGCACAACTCTTCTTT.

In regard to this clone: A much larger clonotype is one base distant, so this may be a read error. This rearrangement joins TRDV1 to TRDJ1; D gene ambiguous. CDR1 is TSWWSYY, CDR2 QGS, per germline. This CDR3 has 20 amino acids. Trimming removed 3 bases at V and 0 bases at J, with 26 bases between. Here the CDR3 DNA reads TGTGCTCTTGGGGACTCCCCTCCTGTGGGAGGGCCAAACTACACCGATAAACTCATCTTT. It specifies CALGDSPPVGGPNYTDKLIF.

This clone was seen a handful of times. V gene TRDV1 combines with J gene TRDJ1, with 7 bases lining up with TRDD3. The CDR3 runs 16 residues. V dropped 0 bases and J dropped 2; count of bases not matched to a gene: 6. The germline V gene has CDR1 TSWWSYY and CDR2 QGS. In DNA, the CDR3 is TGTGCTCTTGGGGAACTCACTGGGGTTGGGACCGATAAACTCATCTTT. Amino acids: CALGELTGVGTDKLIF.

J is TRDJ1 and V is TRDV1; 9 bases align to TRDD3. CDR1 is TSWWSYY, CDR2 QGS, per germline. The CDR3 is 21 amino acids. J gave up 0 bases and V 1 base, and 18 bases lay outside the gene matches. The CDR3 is CALGERRHFPYSGGYTDKLIF. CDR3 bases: TGTGCTCTTGGGGAACGACGGCATTTCCCTTACTCTGGGGGATACACCGATAAACTCATCTTT.

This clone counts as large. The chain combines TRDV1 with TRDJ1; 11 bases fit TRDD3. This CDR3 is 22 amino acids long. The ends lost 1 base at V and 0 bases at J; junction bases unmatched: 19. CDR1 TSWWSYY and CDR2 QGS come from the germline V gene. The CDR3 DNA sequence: TGTGCTCTTGGGGAACGACACTTCCTGTACTGGGGGATAGCTTTGTACACCGATAAACTCATCTTT. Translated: CALGERHFLYWGIALYTDKLIF.

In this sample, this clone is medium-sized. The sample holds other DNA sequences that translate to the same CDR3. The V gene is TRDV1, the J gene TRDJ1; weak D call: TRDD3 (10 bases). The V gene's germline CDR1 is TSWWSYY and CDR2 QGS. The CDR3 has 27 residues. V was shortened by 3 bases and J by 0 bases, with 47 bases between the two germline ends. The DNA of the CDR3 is TGTGCTCTTGGGGATCTGCGGCCTTCCTACCCTGTTAGCGGGGGATACGGGCGCTATCTGTACACCGATAAACTCATCTTT. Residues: CALGDLRPSYPVSGGYGRYLYTDKLIF.

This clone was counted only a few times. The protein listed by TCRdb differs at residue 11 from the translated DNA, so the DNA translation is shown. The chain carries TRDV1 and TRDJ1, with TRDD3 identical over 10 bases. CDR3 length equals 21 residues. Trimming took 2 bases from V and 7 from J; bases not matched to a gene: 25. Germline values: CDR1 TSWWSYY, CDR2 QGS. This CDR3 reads CALGENRVFNHLGDKRGKLIF. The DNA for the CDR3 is TGTGCTCTTGGGGAAAACAGGGTCTTCAACCACCTGGGGGATAAAAGGGGTAAACTCATCTTT.